Listed below are T cell receptor beta chains from one sample, sequenced in a study of shared clonotypes between healthy human individuals. TCRdb's copy holds only in-frame clones and misses some; the assay was immunoSEQ multiplex PCR. This sample carries about 460,000 clones, around 77% of them seen once, and the ten largest clones take about 12%. The material sequenced was PBMCs. The receptors derive from a woman aged 40-49 years in good health. Some clones in this sample may be carry-over from other donors' samples. CDR3s include the opening cysteine and the closing phenylalanine or tryptophan. Fields, in order: clone size, J gene, V gene, D gene, CDR3 DNA, CDR3 protein. The D gene is left open where the match is weak. The size of a clone is reported for some rows only, either as once, few or many, or as a class for expanded clones.

NA	TRBJ2-4	TRBV5-6	TRBD1	TGTGCCAGCAGCTACGGACAGGGTGGCTATTCCCTAGCCAAAAACATTCAGTACTTC	CASSYGQGGYSLAKNIQYF
NA	TRBJ2-4	TRBV6-6	NA	TGTGCCAGCAGTTACCGCGGGGGCAGGGCAAAAAACATTCAGTACTTC	CASSYRGGRAKNIQYF
many	TRBJ2-3	TRBV7-9	TRBD2	TGTGCCAGCAGCCCGCCTTTTAGACTAGCTGGCGCAGATACGCAGTATTTT	CASSPPFRLAGADTQYF
once	TRBJ2-5	TRBV28	TRBD2	TGTGCCAGCAGAAATGCCCTTAGCGGGAGAAGGACCCAGTACTTC	CASRNALSGRRTQYF
once	TRBJ1-5	TRBV18	TRBD1	TGTGCCAGCTCACCAGGACAGGTAGTGCAGCCCCAGCATTTT	CASSPGQVVQPQHF
many	TRBJ2-1	TRBV29-1	NA	TGCAGCGTTCCCCACCCCCCGGTCAATGAGCAGTTCTTC	CSVPHPPVNEQFF
NA	TRBJ2-2	TRBV5-1	TRBD2	TGCGCCAGCAGAACGCCGATCCTAGCGGGACAGACCGGGGAGCTGTTTTTT	CASRTPILAGQTGELFF
NA	TRBJ2-7	TRBV6-5	NA	TGTGCCAGCAGTTACTCGGAGAGTAGATTCCCTTACGAGCAGTACTTC	CASSYSESRFPYEQYF
NA	TRBJ1-2	TRBV5-1	NA	TGCGCCAGCAGCTTGGAGGGACACTCTGGCTACACCTTC	CASSLEGHSGYTF
NA	TRBJ1-1	TRBV7-9	NA	TGTGCCAGCAGCTTAGTTGTTGACAGTGAAGCTTTCTTT	CASSLVVDSEAFF
once	TRBJ2-1	TRBV7-2	NA	TGTGCCAGCAGCTTGGGTCCGTCAAGAGCGAATGAGCAGTTCTTC	CASSLGPSRANEQFF
few	TRBJ2-1	TRBV11-2	NA	TGTGCCAGCAGCTTAGATCCGGCTGGGTACAATGAGCAGTTCTTC	CASSLDPAGYNEQFF
NA	TRBJ1-5	TRBV11-2	TRBD1	TGTGCCAGCAGTGTGGACAGGGGAGACCAGCCCCAGCATTTT	CASSVDRGDQPQHF
NA	TRBJ1-2	TRBV27	NA	TGTGCCAGCAGTTTATCCCGGGGGGGAGGCTACACCTTC	CASSLSRGGGYTF
NA	TRBJ2-5	TRBV14	NA	TGTGCCAGCAGCCTTCGGGAGAAAGAGACCCAGTACTTC	CASSLREKETQYF
once	TRBJ2-4	TRBV28	TRBD1	TGTGCCAGCAGTCAGGGGGAAAACATTCAGTACTTC	CASSQGENIQYF
NA	TRBJ2-7	TRBV2	NA	TGTGCTAGCAGTGAAAGGAGGGGGGATGAGCAGTACTTC	CASSERRGDEQYF
NA	TRBJ2-3	TRBV28	TRBD2	TGTGCCAGCAGTACGAGAGCGGGATACACAGATACGCAGTATTTT	CASSTRAGYTDTQYF
NA	TRBJ2-1	TRBV6-4	TRBD1	TGTGCCAGCAGTCGGGACAGATACAATGAGCAGTTCTTC	CASSRDRYNEQFF
many	TRBJ1-2	TRBV11-2	NA	TGTGCCAGCAGCCACGAGGCAGGGCGCTACACCTTC	CASSHEAGRYTF
NA	TRBJ1-6	TRBV7-9	TRBD1	TGTGCCAGCAGCTTCGGACAGGGGAATAGTTCACCCCTCCACTTT	CASSFGQGNSSPLHF
NA	TRBJ1-2	TRBV28	NA	TGTGCCAGCAGGGTCATAGGTGTGAGGGGGTATGGCTACACCTTC	CASRVIGVRGYGYTF
NA	TRBJ2-1	TRBV12-5	NA	TGTGCTAGTGGTTTGGGCTTGGGGAATGAGCAGTTCTTC	CASGLGLGNEQFF
NA	TRBJ2-1	TRBV7-6	TRBD2	TGTGCCAGCAGCCCCCCTGCCCAGGGGATGGGACTAGCGGCGTTCAATGAGCAGTTCTTC	CASSPPAQGMGLAAFNEQFF
NA	TRBJ2-7	TRBV5-1	NA	TGCGCCAGCAGCTTAGACGCCTACGAGCAGTACTTC	CASSLDAYEQYF
NA	TRBJ2-3	TRBV30	TRBD2	TGTGCCTGGAGTGGACTAGCGGGGGCCACAGATACGCAGTATTTT	CAWSGLAGATDTQYF
once	TRBJ1-1	TRBV18	NA	TGTGCCAGCCCACCGGGCGGAAAGAACACTGAAGCTTTCTTT	CASPPGGKNTEAFF
NA	TRBJ2-2	TRBV7-2	NA	TGTGCCAGCAGCTTTAGCACCGGGGAGCTGTTTTTT	CASSFSTGELFF
NA	TRBJ2-7	TRBV2	NA	TGTGCCAGCAGTGGTGGCAGGCGGGACTACGAGCAGTACTTC	CASSGGRRDYEQYF
NA	TRBJ2-1	TRBV4-2	NA	TGTGCCAGCAGCCAAGATCACTGGAGCTCCTACAATGAGCAGTTCTTC	CASSQDHWSSYNEQFF
NA	TRBJ2-7	TRBV7-3	NA	TGTGCCATAACACAGGGCCCCTACGAGCAGTACTTC	CAITQGPYEQYF
NA	TRBJ1-5	TRBV28	TRBD1	TGTGCCAGCAGTTCCTGGGGACAGCGCAATCAGCCCCAGCATTTT	CASSSWGQRNQPQHF
NA	TRBJ2-5	TRBV9	TRBD1	TGTGCCAGCAGCGCCGGGACAGGGTTCGGAGAGACCCAGTACTTC	CASSAGTGFGETQYF
NA	TRBJ2-2	TRBV5-1	NA	TGCGCCAGCCGGATGGAGACGAACACCGGGGAGCTGTTTTTT	CASRMETNTGELFF
NA	TRBJ2-2	TRBV25-1	NA	TGTGCCAGCAGGAGGGGCGGGGGCGCGAACACCGGGGAGCTGTTTTTT	CASRRGGGANTGELFF
NA	TRBJ2-3	TRBV7-2	TRBD2	TGTGCCAGCAGCCCTCTAGCGGGACCCGACGTTTACACAGATACGCAGTGTTTT	CASSPLAGPDVYTDTQCF
NA	TRBJ2-3	TRBV7-2	NA	TGTGCCAGCAGCTTAGAATGGAGTGACACGCAGTATTTT	CASSLEWSDTQYF
once	TRBJ2-5	TRBV28	TRBD1	TGTGCCAGCAGTGACAGGGCCCGGGAGACCCAGTACTTC	CASSDRARETQYF
once	TRBJ2-7	TRBV27	TRBD1	TGTGCCAGCAGTGCAGGACAGGGGTACGACGAGCAGTACTTC	CASSAGQGYDEQYF
NA	TRBJ2-7	TRBV15	NA	TGTGCCACCAGCAGAGAGCGGACCCAGGTCTACGAGCAGTACTTC	CATSRERTQVYEQYF
NA	TRBJ2-2	TRBV11-3	NA	TGTGCCAGCAGCTTTAGGGAACCCGGGGAGCTGTTTTTT	CASSFREPGELFF
NA	TRBJ1-3	TRBV27	NA	TGTGCCAGCAGCTCCGCGGCAGGCCTCTCTGGAAACACCATATATTTT	CASSSAAGLSGNTIYF
NA	TRBJ2-1	TRBV6-6	NA	TGTGCCAGCAAGAACTACAATGAGCAGTTCTTC	CASKNYNEQFF
NA	TRBJ2-4	TRBV19	NA	TGTGCCAGTACTGTCCGAAGGGGAGCCAAAAACATTCAGTACTTC	CASTVRRGAKNIQYF
NA	TRBJ2-7	TRBV15	NA	TGTGCCACCAGGGCGGGACTCGGGGCCTATTCGTACGAGCAGTACTTC	CATRAGLGAYSYEQYF
NA	TRBJ2-7	TRBV29-1	TRBD1	TGCAGCGTGGACAGGGGGCCCTACGAGCAGTACTTC	CSVDRGPYEQYF
NA	TRBJ1-5	TRBV30	TRBD1	TGTGCCTGGAAAAAGGACAGGTATAGCAATCAGCCCCAGCATTTT	CAWKKDRYSNQPQHF
NA	TRBJ2-7	TRBV2	TRBD1	TGTGCCAGCAAAGGGGACAGTTTCTCCTACGAGCAGTACTTC	CASKGDSFSYEQYF
many	TRBJ2-4	TRBV6-1	NA	TGTGCCAGCAGGCGGGGAGGTCCTGACATTCAGTACTTC	CASRRGGPDIQYF
NA	TRBJ2-5	TRBV5-4	TRBD1	TGTGCCAGCAGCAGGGGGCTAGCAGGAGAGACCCAGTACTTC	CASSRGLAGETQYF
once	TRBJ2-7	TRBV29-1	NA	TGCAGCGCAGGGGGGGCAGAAGCTTACGAGCAGTACTTC	CSAGGAEAYEQYF
NA	TRBJ2-7	TRBV5-4	TRBD1	TGTGCCAGCAGCCCCGGGACAGATAGCTCCTACGAGCAGTACTTC	CASSPGTDSSYEQYF
NA	TRBJ2-7	TRBV20-1	NA	TGCAGTGCTAGTAAGGGTTACGAGCAGTACTTC	CSASKGYEQYF
NA	TRBJ1-1	TRBV4-3	NA	TGCGCCAGCAGCCAAATGTTACTGAACACTGAAGCTTTCTTT	CASSQMLLNTEAFF
NA	TRBJ2-3	TRBV9	TRBD1	TGTGCCAGCAGCGCACCGACAGGGCGAAGGGCAGATACGCAGTATTTT	CASSAPTGRRADTQYF